This T cell receptor beta chain is drawn from a study of blood T cell repertoires in COVID-19. TCRdb's table, derived via immunoSEQ multiplex PCR, lists solely in-frame clones and lacks some. The data show about 340,000 clones, about 92% seen once. Germline trimming cut 7 bases from V and 3 bases from J; bases unmatched to any gene: 11. Germline loops: CDR1 SEHNR, CDR2 FQNEAQ (reference sequence). This CDR3 has 15 amino acids. The clonotype was recovered from a woman under 40 who had recovered from COVID-19. This chain joins TRBV7-9 and TRBJ1-2; 7 bases are shared with TRBD1. Sequencing was done on a sample of PBMCs or T cells enriched from blood (not recorded which). The CDR3 reads CASNRLQGPDYGYTF. The CDR3 DNA is TGTGCCAGCAACCGCCTACAGGGGCCCGACTATGGCTACACCTTC.